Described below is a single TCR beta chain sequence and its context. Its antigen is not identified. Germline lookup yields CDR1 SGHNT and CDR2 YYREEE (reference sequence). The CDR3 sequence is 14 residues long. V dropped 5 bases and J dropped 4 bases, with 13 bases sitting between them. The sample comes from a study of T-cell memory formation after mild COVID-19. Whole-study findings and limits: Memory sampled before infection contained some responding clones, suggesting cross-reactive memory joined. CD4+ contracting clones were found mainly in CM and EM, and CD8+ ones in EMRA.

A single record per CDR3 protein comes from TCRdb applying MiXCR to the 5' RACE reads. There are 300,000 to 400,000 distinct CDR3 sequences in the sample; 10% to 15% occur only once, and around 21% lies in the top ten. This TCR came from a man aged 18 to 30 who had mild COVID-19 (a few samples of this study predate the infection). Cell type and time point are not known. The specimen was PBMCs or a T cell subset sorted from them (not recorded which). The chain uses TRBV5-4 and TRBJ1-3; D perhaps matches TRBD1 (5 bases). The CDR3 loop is CASSFGTYGNTIYF. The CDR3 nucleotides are TGTGCCAGCAGTTTTGGGACTTACGGAAACACCATATATTTT.